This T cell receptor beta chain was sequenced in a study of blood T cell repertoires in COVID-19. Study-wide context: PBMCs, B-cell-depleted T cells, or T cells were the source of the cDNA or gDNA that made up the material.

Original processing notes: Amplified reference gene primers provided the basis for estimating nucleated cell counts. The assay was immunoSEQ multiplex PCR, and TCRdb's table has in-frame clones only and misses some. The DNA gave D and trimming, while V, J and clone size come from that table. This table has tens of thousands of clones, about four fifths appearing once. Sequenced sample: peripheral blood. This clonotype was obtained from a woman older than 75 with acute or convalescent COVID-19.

The CDR3 region has the DNA TGTGCCACCAGGACTAGCGGGGGCACAGATACGCAGTATTTT. It codes for CATRTSGGTDTQYF. The chain combines TRBV10-3 with TRBJ2-3; TRBD2 agrees at 12 bases. V lost 10 bases, J lost 1 base, and 3 bases stayed unmatched. The length of the CDR3 is 14 residues. Germline V gene data show CDR1 as ENHRY and CDR2 as SYGVKD.